The rows below give T cell receptor beta chains drawn from one sample of a study of tumour-infiltrating T cells in Burkitt lymphoma. Profiled with immunoSEQ multiplex PCR; TCRdb holds only in-frame clones, not every one. The profile covers 13,000 or so clones, with approximately 83% appearing a single time and less than 1.5% taken by the ten largest. The sample consisted of tumor tissue. The receptors were gathered from a human donor with diffuse large B-cell lymphoma. Each CDR3 is given with its conserved first and last residue. The order of the fields is V gene, clone size, CDR3 protein. Part of the rows lack a size; the others show once, few, many or a class for expanded clones.

TRBV7-9 medium-sized CASSYGPIKNTEAFF
TRBV6-4 . CASSDLVRNEQFF
TRBV6-1 . CASSEFLRGLSYEQYF
TRBV5-1 . CASSFSGTENSGELFF
TRBV27 . CASSLSNNSPLHF
TRBV6-5 . CASSYGGRVEQYF
TRBV10-3 . CAISDGGRTEAFF
TRBV7-9 few CASSPSGTEKETQYF
TRBV6-1 . CASRETESYGYTF
TRBV6-6 . CASSFPPTAPDGYTF
TRBV28 . CASSEGIQPQHF
TRBV5-1 . CASSPMTGSNQPQHF
TRBV18 . CASSPTGTDGYTF
TRBV5-6 . CASSLYQTLNQPQHF
TRBV7-3 . CASSTGDYRVSSYEQYF
TRBV11-1 . CASSAPGYQETQYF
TRBV9 . CASSVREGLRGTQYF
TRBV15 . CATSRDFGQGITGELFF
TRBV7-9 . CASSLDFGNTIYF
TRBV10-1 . CASSDRTSDYNEQFF
TRBV5-8 . CASSFGRQSNEKLFF
TRBV5-8 . CASNSRGYGYTF
TRBV6-1 . CASSEVRGRIQFSNEQYF
TRBV7-2 once CASSLLGGGVYEQYF
TRBV5-6 . CASSLGGTGANVLTF
TRBV7-8 . CASSFRWTANTGELFF